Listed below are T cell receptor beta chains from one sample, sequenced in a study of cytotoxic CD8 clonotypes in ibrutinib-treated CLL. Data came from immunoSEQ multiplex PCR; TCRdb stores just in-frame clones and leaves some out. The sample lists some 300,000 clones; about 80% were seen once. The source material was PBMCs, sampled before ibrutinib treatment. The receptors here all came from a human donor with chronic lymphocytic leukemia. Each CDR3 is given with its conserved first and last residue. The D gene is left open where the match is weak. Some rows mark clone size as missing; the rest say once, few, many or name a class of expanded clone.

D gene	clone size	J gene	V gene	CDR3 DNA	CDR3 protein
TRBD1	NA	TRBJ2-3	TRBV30	TGTGCCTGGGGACAGGATACAGATACGCAGTATTTT	CAWGQDTDTQYF
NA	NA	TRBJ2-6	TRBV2	TGTGCCAGAGACAGGATATCCTCTGGGGCCAACGTCCTGACTTTC	CARDRISSGANVLTF
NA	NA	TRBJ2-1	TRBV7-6	TGTGCCAGCAGCTTAAGGTCAGGGGATGAGCAGTTCTTC	CASSLRSGDEQFF
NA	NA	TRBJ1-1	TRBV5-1	TGCGCCAGCAGCGCCACAGGAGATTTGAACACTGAAGCTTTCTTT	CASSATGDLNTEAFF
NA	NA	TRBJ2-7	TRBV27	TGTGCCAGCAGTTTATCCGTGGGTCCCTACGAGCAGTACTTC	CASSLSVGPYEQYF
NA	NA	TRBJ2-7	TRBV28	TGTGCCAGCAGTTTTCACCAGCGTCGCTACGAGCAGTACTTC	CASSFHQRRYEQYF
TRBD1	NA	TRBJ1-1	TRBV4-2	TGTGCCAGCAGCCCGGGACAGGGGAACACTGAAGCTTTCTTT	CASSPGQGNTEAFF
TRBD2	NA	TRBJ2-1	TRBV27	TGTGCCAGCAGTTTAATGGCGGGAGTCCCCAATGAGCAGTTCTTC	CASSLMAGVPNEQFF
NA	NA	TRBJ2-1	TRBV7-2	TGTGCCAGCGGACCTAGGGGCTACAATGAGCAGTTCTTC	CASGPRGYNEQFF
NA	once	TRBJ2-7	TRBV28	TGTGCCAGCAGTTTCGGGGGGCCTAAGTACGAGCAGTACTTC	CASSFGGPKYEQYF
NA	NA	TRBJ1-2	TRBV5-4	TGTGCCAGCAGCCCTGGACAGAGATATGGCTACACCTTC	CASSPGQRYGYTF
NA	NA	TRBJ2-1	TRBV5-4	TGTGCCAGCAGCTTGGCGGCCAGGTCTAACAACAATGAGCAGTTCTTC	CASSLAARSNNNEQFF
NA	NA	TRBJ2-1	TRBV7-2	TGTGCCAGCAGCTTAGGTCCCCATAGTGAGCAGTTCTTC	CASSLGPHSEQFF
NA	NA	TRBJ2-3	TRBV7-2	TGTGCCAGCAGCTCACGGGAGCCGCGCACAGATACGCAGTATTTT	CASSSREPRTDTQYF
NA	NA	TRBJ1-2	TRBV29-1	TGCAGCGTTGAAAGTTGGATAAACTATGGCTACACCTTC	CSVESWINYGYTF
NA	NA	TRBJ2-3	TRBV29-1	TGCAGCGCCGTTCCGGGGATCACAGATACGCAGTATTTT	CSAVPGITDTQYF
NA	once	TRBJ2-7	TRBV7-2	TGTGCCAGCAGCTTCTCGGGACCGGCTTCGGGCGAGCAGTACTTC	CASSFSGPASGEQYF
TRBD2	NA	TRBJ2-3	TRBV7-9	TGTGCCACCACTAGCGGGTTCTCGAGCACAGATACGCAGTATTTT	CATTSGFSSTDTQYF
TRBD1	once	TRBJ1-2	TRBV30	TGTGCCTGGAGTACACCGGACAGGGCCTATGGCTACACCTTC	CAWSTPDRAYGYTF